The 22 T cell receptor beta chains in this list originate from one sample, sequenced in a study of cytomegalovirus exposure and HLA in healthy donors. 60 Vbeta and 13 Jbeta primers were used in PCR. Profiled with immunoSEQ multiplex PCR; TCRdb holds only in-frame clones, not every one. Seen here are 150,000 to 200,000 clones, about 72% observed once, and the top ten hold about 2.5%. Sequences were obtained from PBMCs. The source is a human donor in good health.

This clone appeared a few times. The rearrangement links TRBV5-6 to TRBJ1-1, with TRBD1 identical over 9 bases. The V segment lost 4 bases and the J segment 4 bases; nucleotides outside the gene matches: 8. The CDR3 totals 15 residues. Per germline, CDR1 SGHDT and CDR2 YYEEEE. The CDR3 loop reads CASSAGQGGGTEAFF. The CDR3 DNA sequence: TGTGCCAGCAGCGCGGGACAGGGTGGAGGCACTGAAGCTTTCTTT.

The chain links TRBV2 to TRBJ2-7, with TRBD1 identical over 10 bases. This CDR3 is 17 amino acids long. Per germline, CDR1 SNHLY and CDR2 FYNNEI. Unmatched junction bases numbered 15, after V lost 5 bases and J lost 5 bases. CDR3 nucleotide sequence: TGTGCCAGCAGTTGGGCTCCGGGACAGGGGACTTCCCACGAGCAGTACTTC. Its protein is CASSWAPGQGTSHEQYF.

This clone came up a few times. This chain connects TRBV10-3 to TRBJ2-3; 7 bases agree with TRBD1. From germline, CDR1 is ENHRY and CDR2 SYGVKD. CDR3 length: 15 amino acids. V dropped 7 bases and J dropped 5; count of bases not matched to a gene: 12. The CDR3 coding sequence is TGTGCCATCACCCCGCGAGGGGGCCGGGGAGATACGCAGTATTTT. Translation gives CAITPRGGRGDTQYF.

The chain has TRBV7-3 and TRBJ1-1; possibly TRBD1 for D (5 bases). CDR3 size: 14 residues. CDR1 and CDR2 from the germline V gene are SGHTA and FQGTGA. V lost 2 bases to trimming and J lost 4 bases, with 11 bases between them. The CDR3 nucleotides read TGTGCCAGCAGCTTATCCGGGGGGGGCACTGAAGCTTTCTTT. It specifies CASSLSGGGTEAFF. The full variable domain, its missing parts supplied by reference TRBV7-3 and TRBJ1-1, is GAGVSQTPSNKVTEKGKYVELRCDPISGHTALYWYRQSLGQGPEFLIYFQGTGAADDSGLPNDRFFAVRPEGSVSTLKIQRTERGDSAVYLCASSLSGGGTEAFFGQGTRLTVV.

CDR3 residues: CASSLASGTEAFF. CDR3 DNA sequence: TGCGCCAGCAGCTTGGCGTCGGGCACTGAAGCTTTCTTT. V gene TRBV5-1 combines with J gene TRBJ1-1; D is unresolved. Germline CDR1 is SGHRS and CDR2 is YFSETQ. V lost 0 bases and J 4 bases, leaving 7 bases between the germline ends. The length of the CDR3 is 13 residues.

This clone was detected only once. The rearrangement uses TRBV4-1 and TRBJ1-3, with D unresolved. The CDR3 has 16 residues. Looked up from germline, CDR1 is MGHRA and CDR2 is YSYEKL. The V end was cut by 4 bases, the J end by 0 bases, with 13 bases between. CDR3 nucleotides: TGCGCCAGCAGCCGATTTCCAGCGGGCTCTGGAAACACCATATATTTT. Its translation is CASSRFPAGSGNTIYF.

This sequence joins TRBV6-4 and TRBJ2-1; tentative D call: TRBD1 (7 bases). Germline-derived CDR1 and CDR2 are MRHNA and SNTAGT. V dropped 10 bases and J dropped 7 bases, with 20 bases sitting between them. The CDR3 has 14 residues. CDR3 in DNA: TGTGCCACCTCCCGACAGGGCGGAGGGAATGAGCAGTTCTTC. Translating gives CATSRQGGGNEQFF.

The chain recombines TRBV6-5 with TRBJ1-3, with D maybe TRBD1 (5 bases). Looked up from germline, CDR1 is MNHEY and CDR2 is SVGAGI. The CDR3 sequence is 14 residues long. Between the trimmed V and J ends, which lost 6 bases and 0 bases, there was a span of 9 bases. The CDR3 loop is CASRTGDSGNTIYF. CDR3 nucleotides: TGTGCCAGCAGGACGGGGGACTCTGGAAACACCATATATTTT.

This clone has a handful of counts. The gene calls are TRBV7-2 and TRBJ2-7, with 11 bases fitting TRBD2. Germline lookup yields CDR1 SGHTA and CDR2 FQGNSA. V lost 3 bases and J lost 7; bases outside the gene matches: 5. There are 14 residues in the CDR3. The CDR3 region is CASSFQRLAGEQYF. The CDR3, as DNA: TGTGCCAGCAGCTTTCAAAGACTAGCGGGGGAGCAGTACTTC.

The chain recombines TRBV5-1 with TRBJ2-1, with TRBD2 matching over 14 bases. The V and J ends lost 3 bases and 10 bases, in that order; junction bases with no gene match: 12. Germline values: CDR1 SGHRS, CDR2 YFSETQ. There are 17 residues in the CDR3. The CDR3: CASSSTSTSGGAYEQFF. CDR3 coding DNA: TGCGCCAGCAGCTCGACCTCGACTAGCGGGGGGGCTTACGAGCAGTTCTTC.

The chain joins TRBV27 to TRBJ1-5; D is undetermined. V shed 5 bases and J shed 5 bases, with 34 bases lying between them. There are 21 residues in the CDR3. The germline V gene has CDR1 MNHEY and CDR2 SMNVEV (reference sequence). This chain's CDR3 is CASSPDSTVDLIGPFYQPQHF. CDR3 nucleotide sequence: TGTGCCAGCAGTCCGGACTCGACGGTAGATCTAATTGGACCCTTTTATCAGCCCCAGCATTTT.

The chain recombines TRBV27 with TRBJ2-3, with a tentative D call TRBD1 (6 bases). Trimming pared 6 bases from V and 2 bases from J, leaving 15 bases between. Germline CDR1 is MNHEY and CDR2 is SMNVEV (reference sequence). The CDR3 spans 15 residues. The CDR3 is CASSPGTSVTDTQYF. CDR3 DNA: TGTGCCAGCAGCCCAGGGACATCAGTCACAGATACGCAGTATTTT.

Written as DNA, the CDR3 is TGTGCCCGGACTGTGGAGTACTATGGCTACACCTTC. It yields the protein CARTVEYYGYTF. V usage is TRBV27 and J usage is TRBJ1-2; D not certain. Trimming removed 11 bases from V and 3 bases from J, with 13 bases in between. Germline V gives CDR1 MNHEY, CDR2 SMNVEV (reference sequence). This CDR3 spans 12 amino acids.

In DNA, the CDR3 is TGCGCCAGCAGCCAAAGGGTAGCGCCTGGGGCCAACGTCCTGACTTTC. The encoded protein is CASSQRVAPGANVLTF. The rearrangement uses TRBV4-3 and TRBJ2-6, with D possibly TRBD2 on 5 matching bases. This CDR3 contains 16 residues. CDR1 is LGHNA, CDR2 YSLEER, per germline. V lost 2 bases to trimming and J lost 2 bases, with 10 bases between them.

The gene calls are TRBV2 and TRBJ1-2; D remains ambiguous. Germline assignment: CDR1 SNHLY and CDR2 FYNNEI. The CDR3 is 11 amino acids. The V end lost 8 bases, the J end lost 5 bases, and 9 bases lay between the germline ends. This CDR3 is CASAIEYGYTF. The CDR3 nucleotides read TGTGCCAGCGCTATCGAATATGGCTACACCTTC.

The rearrangement uses TRBV4-3 and TRBJ2-7, with 8 bases lining up with TRBD2. V was pared by 3 bases and J by 3 bases, with 7 bases of the junction left unmatched. Germline V gene sequence: CDR1 LGHNA, CDR2 YSLEER. The CDR3 has 15 residues. The CDR3 bases are TGCGCCAGCAGCCAGAGGCGGGGGGAGATCTACGAGCAGTACTTC. Protein sequence: CASSQRRGEIYEQYF.

The CDR3 DNA follows: TGTGCCAGCAGCCGGCAGGGCGTCTGGAGCGAGCAGTACTTC. Residues: CASSRQGVWSEQYF. The V and J genes are TRBV14 and TRBJ2-7, with D maybe TRBD1 (5 bases). The germline V gene encodes CDR1 SGHDN and CDR2 FVKESK. With 4 bases removed from V and 6 bases from J, the gap between germline ends came to 16 bases. The CDR3 length is 14 residues.

The J gene is TRBJ2-3, the V gene TRBV7-3; 8 nucleotides align to TRBD2. This CDR3 contains 15 residues. Germline CDR1 is SGHTA and CDR2 is FQGTGA. J was trimmed by 2 bases and V by 2 bases; bases with no gene match: 3. The CDR3 protein is CASSLPGGATDTQYF. The CDR3 coding sequence is TGTGCCAGCAGCTTACCGGGGGGGGCCACAGATACGCAGTATTTT.

The rearrangement uses TRBV9 and TRBJ1-4; D not certain. This CDR3 contains 15 residues. Deletions cut 4 bases from V and 2 bases from J, with 12 bases between. CDR1 SGDLS and CDR2 YYNGEE come from the germline V gene. The CDR3 DNA is TGTGCCAGCAGCCCTCGTGGAGTTACTAATGAAAAACTGTTTTTT. Its protein is CASSPRGVTNEKLFF.

V is TRBV28 and J is TRBJ2-5; D is possibly TRBD1 (7 bases). The germline V gene has CDR1 MDHEN and CDR2 SYDVKM. This CDR3 comprises 19 residues. Trimming left V 6 bases short and J 5 bases short, with 31 bases between. CDR3 sequence reads: CASSPEGAYRGSLVETQYF. CDR3 sequence (DNA): TGTGCCAGCAGCCCGGAGGGGGCCTACAGGGGAAGTTTGGTGGAGACCCAGTACTTC.

The V call is TRBV18, the J call TRBJ2-7; the D gene is possibly TRBD2 (6 bases). Trimming took 5 bases from V and 4 from J, leaving 12 bases between them. The CDR3 consists of 13 residues. Germline CDR1 reads KGHSH; CDR2 reads LQKENI. Written as DNA, the CDR3 is TGTGCCAGCTCAGACGGGGAGGATTACGAGCAGTACTTC. This translates into CASSDGEDYEQYF. Full variable domain (outside the CDR3, taken from reference TRBV18 and TRBJ2-7): NAGVMQNPRHLVRRRGQEARLRCSPMKGHSHVYWYRQLPEEGLKFMVYLQKENIIDESGMPKERFSAEFPKEGPSILRIQQVVRGDSAAYFCASSDGEDYEQYFGPGTRLTVT.

This clone came up once. The chain uses TRBV4-3 and TRBJ1-2; 9 positions agree with TRBD1. The germline V gene encodes CDR1 LGHNA and CDR2 YSLEER. The CDR3 loop spans 14 amino acids. With V trimmed by 4 bases and J by 2 bases, 2 bases remained unmatched. This CDR3 is CASSRDRGNYGYTF. For the CDR3, the DNA is TGCGCCAGCAGCCGAGACAGGGGGAACTATGGCTACACCTTC.